This T cell receptor beta chain was identified in a study of tissue T cells after allogeneic stem cell transplantation (dated 2022 in TCRdb). As for the study more broadly: The study profiled TCR beta repertoires in many tissues obtained from research autopsies of patients with and without GVHD, and also in mouse models of GVHD. The human arm was a prospective observational study without blinding or randomization. Study-level results and caveats: Which tissue TCRs were alloreactive or antigen-specific was not determined in the study, and some of the clones might have been host cells that persisted. Not many T cell clones showed up in more than one patient, yet clustering based on motifs uncovered repertoire signatures that were shared across patients in a tissue-specific way. Blood and spleen T cells captured only a limited portion of the TCR repertoire detected in tissues, in both patients and mice. The patient cohort was small and varied clinically, and sampling depth was recognized as a limitation. Within patients, how anatomically similar tissues were was a major factor shaping TCR repertoire composition, regardless of disease or transplant status.

Library prep was done by the immunoSEQ multiplex PCR assay. TCRbeta CDR3 sequencing was performed at survey depth by Adaptive Biotechnologies, and CDR3 sequences, V/J genes, productive frequency and template counts were reported. TCR beta CDR3 regions were amplified from genomic DNA rather than RNA. As for the authors' bioinformatics: Jensen-Shannon divergence was used to quantify pairwise repertoire overlap between tissues, with a value of 1 indicating complete divergence and a value of 0 indicating identical repertoires. Tissues were clustered by single-linkage agglomerative hierarchical clustering of pairwise JSD values, and the clustering results were displayed as dendrograms. GLIPH2 was run on all patient samples with simulation_depth 1000, kmer_min_depth 3, cdr3_length_cutoff 8, keeping groups with more than two unique CDR3s. A standardized tissue-overlap score was calculated by extrapolating Jaccard GLIPH-group overlap across patients to a standard repertoire size of 1000 clones. Linear mixed-effect models, with tissue as a fixed effect and individual as a random effect, were used to test how diversity related to clinical or experimental variables. TCRdb obtained this table from immuneACCESS and retained in-frame rearrangements with V and J assigned. These tables miss some clones; where compared with another copy, unresolved V genes account for less than half of the shortfall, and the remainder is unexplained. V and J calls and clone size are as listed in that table; D and trimming were resolved from the DNA. For this sample the table gives about 48,000 clones, of which about 73% were detected only once. The ten top clones hold about 0.7% of the sample.

Taken from cysteine to phenylalanine, the CDR3 has 15 residues. Of the CDR3's DNA, 42 bases were read; they are in frame from base 1. The germline V gene provides CDR1 SGHSN and CDR2 HYEKVE. V is clipped by 1 base and J by 3 bases, and the sequence between their germline boundaries is 14 bases long. With regard to this clone: The target of this receptor is not known. With a mouse as the source, gene names and germline sequences are drawn from the mouse. The sequenced fragment ends 1 residue before the CDR3 boundary, so the rest is inferred from the germline J gene.

This receptor was obtained from a pool of C57BL/6 mice in good health. The V and J genes are TRBV12-1 and TRBJ1-2; the D gene is perhaps TRBD1, from 6 matching bases. The specimen sequenced was sorted cells pooled from one or two spleens. Incomplete CDR3 DNA: TGTGCCAGCTCTCTGGGGGGGGCGCGGTACTCCGACTACACC. Translated, this gives CASSLGGARYSDYT. The full-length CDR3 reads as CASSLGGARYSDYTF.